This TCR beta chain was identified during a study of blood T cells in healthy people across ages. For this clonotype: The target antigen is unknown.

PCR was performed a second time for about 7 to 12 cycles using a sample-barcoded 5' primer and a J-beta primer mix. TCRdb reprocessed the 5' RACE reads via MiXCR and lists one record per CDR3 protein. The table includes hundreds of thousands of distinct CDR3 sequences, about 30% detected once. The study recruited healthy Caucasian donors from Russia who were aged about 6 to 95. Study-wide points: Calculation of diversity from one million T cells yielded estimates considered to be underestimates.

Trimming took 4 bases from V and 7 from J; bases not matched to a gene: 11. The CDR3 sequence is 16 residues long. CDR1 ENHRY and CDR2 SYGVKD come from the germline V gene. The chain joins TRBV10-3 to TRBJ2-1; 9 bases align to TRBD1. The clonotype comes from an elderly woman in good health. The specimen sequenced was blood. CDR3 coding DNA: TGTGCCATCAGTGGGAAGGGGACAGGGCTTAATAATGAGCAGTTCTTC. Protein sequence: CAISGKGTGLNNEQFF.